The rows below give T cell receptor beta chains drawn from one sample of a study of CD8 T cells in ankylosing spondylitis. TCRdb used MiXCR to reprocess the 5' RACE reads, holding one entry per CDR3 protein. The sample includes around 770,000 distinct CDR3 sequences, 12% of them seen just once. The sample consisted of blood, either unsorted or a sorted T cell fraction (not recorded which). These receptors came from a male donor with ankylosing spondylitis. Both conserved end residues are part of each CDR3. The D gene is left open where the match is weak. Only some rows state a clone size, as once, few, many or a class for expanded clones.

D gene	J gene	V gene	clone size	CDR3 protein	CDR3 DNA
.	TRBJ2-7	TRBV5-1	many	CASSHRQTGTRDEQYF	TGCGCCAGCAGCCATCGTCAGACAGGCACCCGGGACGAGCAGTACTTC
.	TRBJ1-6	TRBV6-5	.	CASSYSSGRHNSPLHF	TGTGCCAGCAGTTACTCGTCCGGGAGACATAATTCACCCCTCCACTTT
.	TRBJ2-1	TRBV10-3	.	CAISVSGEQFF	TGTGCCATCAGTGTCTCGGGGGAGCAGTTCTTC
TRBD1	TRBJ2-7	TRBV7-3	.	CASSVVGTGLREQYF	TGTGCCAGCAGCGTCGTAGGGACAGGGTTGCGCGAGCAGTACTTC
.	TRBJ2-6	TRBV10-3	few	CAISSDGYSSGANVLTF	TGTGCCATCAGCTCGGACGGCTACAGCTCTGGGGCCAACGTCCTGACTTTC
.	TRBJ2-4	TRBV7-9	.	CASRGTGSIQYF	TGTGCCAGCAGGGGTACCGGGAGCATTCAGTACTTC
.	TRBJ1-1	TRBV18	.	CASSPATGNTEAFF	TGTGCCAGCTCACCGGCGACAGGGAACACTGAAGCTTTCTTT
TRBD1	TRBJ1-5	TRBV5-6	few	CASSATGFRVQPQHF	TGTGCCAGCAGCGCGACAGGGTTTCGGGTTCAGCCCCAGCATTTT
TRBD1	TRBJ2-7	TRBV6-5	few	CASSSHSDRSNEQYF	TGTGCCAGCAGTTCTCACTCGGACAGGTCTAACGAGCAGTACTTC
.	TRBJ2-3	TRBV5-1	few	CASSLNPQGADTQYF	TGCGCCAGCAGCTTGAATCCCCAAGGGGCAGATACGCAGTATTTT
.	TRBJ2-2	TRBV27	few	CASSYPRRRGGTGELFF	TGTGCCAGCAGTTACCCCCGGCGGAGGGGAGGTACCGGGGAGCTGTTTTTT
.	TRBJ1-1	TRBV6-6	few	CGMTRGEGTEAFF	TGTGGGATGACGAGGGGCGAGGGGACTGAAGCTTTCTTT
.	TRBJ2-1	TRBV20-1	.	CSARSGTQEDEQFF	TGCAGTGCTAGATCCGGGACACAGGAGGATGAGCAGTTCTTC
TRBD1	TRBJ2-5	TRBV28	few	CASARGPASETQYF	TGTGCCAGCGCCAGGGGGCCGGCCAGTGAGACCCAGTACTTC
.	TRBJ2-1	TRBV4-2	many	CASSQDPGRTSSYNEQFF	TGTGCCAGCAGCCAAGATCCCGGGCGAACGAGCTCCTACAATGAGCAGTTCTTC
.	TRBJ2-7	TRBV28	few	CASSPPTGYRNYEQYF	TGTGCCAGCAGTCCCCCGACAGGCTACAGGAACTACGAGCAGTACTTC
TRBD2	TRBJ2-7	TRBV27	many	CASRASGLAGRYTSYEQYF	TGTGCCAGCAGGGCCTCGGGACTAGCGGGACGATACACTTCCTACGAGCAGTACTTC
.	TRBJ2-6	TRBV2	.	CARARDGSFSGANVLTF	TGTGCCAGAGCAAGGGACGGGAGTTTCTCTGGGGCCAACGTCCTGACTTTC
.	TRBJ1-2	TRBV5-6	.	CASSGGLDYGYTF	TGTGCCAGCAGTGGAGGGCTGGACTATGGCTACACCTTC
.	TRBJ1-1	TRBV7-2	.	CASSYNPRARGTEAFF	TGTGCCAGCAGTTACAACCCCCGGGCCCGCGGTACTGAAGCTTTCTTT
TRBD1	TRBJ2-3	TRBV15	many	CATSRGQGAGTDTQYF	TGTGCCACCAGCAGAGGACAGGGGGCGGGCACAGATACGCAGTATTTT
.	TRBJ2-3	TRBV20-1	.	CSARVAGRDTQYF	TGCAGTGCTAGAGTAGCAGGACGGGATACGCAGTATTTT
TRBD1	TRBJ2-5	TRBV28	.	CASSLTGGVGTQYF	TGTGCCAGCAGCCTGACAGGGGGCGTCGGGACCCAGTACTTC
TRBD2	TRBJ2-1	TRBV20-1	many	CSAREQRGGVDEQFF	TGCAGTGCTAGAGAGCAGCGGGGGGGGGTTGATGAGCAGTTCTTC
TRBD2	TRBJ2-1	TRBV20-1	few	CSARVGTSGRYEQFF	TGCAGTGCTAGAGTCGGGACTAGCGGGAGGTATGAGCAGTTCTTC
.	TRBJ2-1	TRBV28	few	CASSLVSRRAPYNEQFF	TGTGCCAGCAGTTTGGTATCTAGGCGGGCCCCCTACAATGAGCAGTTCTTC
.	TRBJ2-2	TRBV20-1	many	CSASEGGKAGELFF	TGCAGTGCCAGTGAGGGGGGCAAGGCCGGGGAGCTGTTTTTT
TRBD2	TRBJ2-1	TRBV5-1	.	CASSLNLAGGPEFF	TGCGCCAGCAGCTTGAACCTAGCGGGAGGACCGGAGTTCTTC
.	TRBJ2-2	TRBV5-1	.	CASSAYSGELFF	TGCGCCAGCAGCGCCTATTCCGGGGAGCTGTTTTTT
.	TRBJ2-1	TRBV15	few	CATSRALVTTYNEQFF	TGTGCCACCAGCAGGGCCTTGGTGACGACCTACAATGAGCAGTTCTTC
TRBD2	TRBJ2-1	TRBV7-6	.	CASSLMASGINQDEQFF	TGTGCCAGCAGCTTAATGGCTAGCGGGATCAACCAAGATGAGCAGTTCTTC
TRBD2	TRBJ2-1	TRBV20-1	.	CSARRTSASNEQFF	TGCAGTGCTAGAAGGACTAGCGCCTCGAATGAGCAGTTCTTC
.	TRBJ2-3	TRBV20-1	.	CSASPPPDTQYF	TGCAGTGCTAGCCCCCCCCCAGATACGCAGTATTTT
.	TRBJ2-1	TRBV19	.	CASSPTPTTYNEQFF	TGTGCCAGTAGTCCTACACCCACTACCTACAATGAGCAGTTCTTC
.	TRBJ2-6	TRBV7-2	many	CASSLRTSGANVLTF	TGTGCCAGCAGTTTACGGACCTCTGGGGCCAACGTCCTGACTTTC
.	TRBJ1-1	TRBV5-1	few	CASSLGTAGYLNTEAFF	TGCGCCAGCAGCTTGGGCACCGCCGGTTATTTGAACACTGAAGCTTTCTTT
TRBD2	TRBJ2-1	TRBV10-1	.	CASSELAGLYNEQFF	TGCGCCAGCAGTGAGCTAGCGGGATTATACAATGAGCAGTTCTTC
.	TRBJ2-1	TRBV14	few	CASSQVGLPVYNEQFF	TGTGCCAGCAGCCAAGTGGGCCTACCCGTCTACAATGAGCAGTTCTTC
.	TRBJ2-3	TRBV29-1	.	CSVDGVGGPDTQYF	TGCAGCGTTGATGGCGTTGGGGGGCCAGATACGCAGTATTTT
TRBD2	TRBJ2-7	TRBV20-1	few	CSANPLAGVRYEQYF	TGCAGTGCTAACCCACTAGCGGGGGTTCGCTACGAGCAGTACTTC
.	TRBJ1-5	TRBV7-2	.	CASTVSYNQPQHF	TGTGCCAGCACCGTCAGCTACAATCAGCCCCAGCATTTT
.	TRBJ2-5	TRBV15	many	CATSRGAGVVQQETQYF	TGTGCCACCAGCAGGGGGGCGGGGGTTGTCCAACAAGAGACCCAGTACTTC
TRBD1	TRBJ1-1	TRBV20-1	.	CSARGLTGLAFF	TGCAGTGCTAGAGGCCTGACAGGGCTGGCTTTCTTT
.	TRBJ2-7	TRBV4-3	few	CASSQEARGAIYEQYF	TGCGCCAGCAGCCAAGAGGCCCGGGGGGCCATATACGAGCAGTACTTC
.	TRBJ2-1	TRBV14	.	CASSPPGRNEQFF	TGTGCCAGCAGCCCTCCGGGACGCAATGAGCAGTTCTTC
.	TRBJ2-5	TRBV29-1	.	CSVEGRGLGNQETQYF	TGCAGCGTTGAAGGGCGGGGTTTGGGAAACCAAGAGACCCAGTACTTC
TRBD1	TRBJ1-2	TRBV7-2	few	CASSPQGGGRLSGYTF	TGTGCCAGCAGCCCCCAGGGGGGGGGCCGCCTTAGTGGCTACACCTTC
.	TRBJ2-1	TRBV6-1	few	CASRSTIGGSYNEQFF	TGTGCCAGCAGGTCAACTATTGGAGGCTCCTACAATGAGCAGTTCTTC
TRBD2	TRBJ2-1	TRBV15	.	CATSRHRDYLYNEQFF	TGTGCCACCAGCAGACACCGGGACTACCTTTACAATGAGCAGTTCTTC
.	TRBJ1-1	TRBV28	once	CASNSPPRVNTEAFF	TGTGCCAGCAACTCTCCACCTAGGGTGAACACTGAAGCTTTCTTT
.	TRBJ2-7	TRBV5-1	.	CASSLQGLNEQYF	TGCGCCAGCAGCTTGCAGGGTCTCAACGAGCAGTACTTC
TRBD2	TRBJ2-1	TRBV20-1	.	CSATRDSGSYEQFF	TGCAGTGCTACCCGAGATAGCGGGAGCTATGAGCAGTTCTTC
.	TRBJ2-7	TRBV28	.	CASIRDGPSYEQYF	TGTGCCAGCATCCGGGACGGACCCTCCTACGAGCAGTACTTC
.	TRBJ1-5	TRBV5-5	many	CASSLSAGSNQPQHF	TGTGCCAGCAGCTTGTCCGCGGGTAGCAATCAGCCCCAGCATTTT
.	TRBJ1-1	TRBV29-1	many	CSVGGLRAEAFF	TGCAGCGTCGGCGGACTGAGGGCTGAAGCTTTCTTT